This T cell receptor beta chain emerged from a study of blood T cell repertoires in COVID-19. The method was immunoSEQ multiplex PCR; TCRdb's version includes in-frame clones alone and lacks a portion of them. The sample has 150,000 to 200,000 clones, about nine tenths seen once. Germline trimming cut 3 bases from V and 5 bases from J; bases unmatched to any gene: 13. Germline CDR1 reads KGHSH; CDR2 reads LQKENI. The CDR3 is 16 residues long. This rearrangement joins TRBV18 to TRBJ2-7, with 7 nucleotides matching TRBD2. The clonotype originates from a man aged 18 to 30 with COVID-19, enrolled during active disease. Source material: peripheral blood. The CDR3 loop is CASSPPAETSLNEQYF. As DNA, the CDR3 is TGTGCCAGCTCACCGCCGGCCGAGACTAGCTTGAACGAGCAGTACTTC.